This T cell receptor (beta chain) was profiled in a study of T cell responses to AZD1222 COVID-19 vaccine (dated by TCRdb to about 2021). About the study as a whole: A total of 230 to 250 trial participants underwent TCR sequencing, of whom about 200 had received two doses of AZD1222 and around 25 had received two doses of the MenACWY control vaccine. Trial participants were enrolled by age into subgroups of 18-55, 56-69 and 70-plus years, and about 150, 27 and 61 TCR-sequenced participants, respectively, were included in these subgroups. Results and caveats for the whole study, not just this receptor: Because no day 14 peak-response samples were available, repertoires were characterized only after the peak T cell response. Spike-specific TCR breadth and depth rose significantly after two AZD1222 doses compared with day 0 and with MenACWY recipients. In the small 56-69-year group, the increase in depth fell short of significance, most likely because of low power. CD4 TCRs associated with the vaccine covered the entire spike protein, and the dominant responses were in regions 160-218 and 743-854. Nearly half of unique spike-specific TCRs reportedly recognized epitopes outside regions mutated in the B.1.351 and B.1.1.7 variants. Conclusions about previously exposed vaccinees are limited because only six or seven AZD1222 recipients were SARS-CoV-2 seropositive at baseline. Participants were mostly white British, with more females than males. The authors suggested clonal diversity may have been underestimated.

The CDR3 regions of human TCRbeta chains were analyzed by immunosequencing. As for the authors' bioinformatics: Repertoire TCRs were checked for matches against a reference library of SARS-CoV-2-specific TCRs that had been generated using the MIRA antigen-specificity platform. Breadth was defined as the fraction of unique TCRs that were SARS-CoV-2-associated. Depth was defined as the fraction of total T cells that were SARS-CoV-2-associated. Using the MIRA data, every spike-specific TCR was mapped to the spike region that the TCR reacted to and assigned to either a CD4 or a CD8 class. Log10-transformed breadth and depth values were compared by one-way ANOVA with Sidak's multiple comparisons tests. TCRdb stores this immuneACCESS table with in-frame sequences only. Part of the clones is absent; in the studies checked, under half of the shortfall reflects unresolved V genes, and no reason is known for the rest. V and J calls and clone size are given by that table; D and trimming were obtained from the DNA. The sample data list 90,000 to 100,000 clones, and roughly 90% of these were observed just once. The top ten clones comprise about a sixth of the sample.

Reading the germline V gene gives CDR1 MDHEN and CDR2 SYDVKM. Reading from cysteine to phenylalanine, the CDR3 counts 16 amino acids. Only the CDR3 DNA stays, 48 bases, in frame from base 1. The V and J ends are trimmed by 2 bases and 4 bases, leaving 12 bases between them. Sample time point, as interpreted from the label and publication: about 28 days (+/-7) after the second vaccine dose. AZD1222 recipients given second doses at about 4 weeks or at about 12 weeks were pooled, since spike-specific TCR depth and breadth were not found to differ between the two schedules. The vaccinee samples were drawn from two UK trials, COV001 and COV002, one of which was a single-blind randomized controlled phase 2/3 trial testing AZD1222 (ChAdOx1 nCoV-19) in healthy adults. For TCRbeta chain sequencing, PBMC samples were collected from trial participants at day 0 and at day 28 after the second dose. Regarding this clone: No cognate antigen has been identified for it. No qualities accompany the bases; no much larger clone lies one base away.

Sequenced here: peripheral blood, sampled 28 days after the second AZD1222 dose. The chain links TRBV28 with TRBJ1-6; a tentative D match to TRBD1 spans 5 bases. This TCR was sampled from an adult who received the AZD1222 COVID-19 vaccine. The nucleotide sequence reads as follows: TGTGCCAGCAGTTTAGGGGTAGGGACTTATAATTCACCCCTCCACTTT. This is translated as CASSLGVGTYNSPLHF.